This T cell receptor beta chain was identified in a study of response to subunit inactivated influenza vaccine. MiXCR was run by TCRdb on the RT-PCR reads, yielding one entry per CDR3 protein. The table has under 500,000 distinct CDR3 sequences, around 9.9% seen once. Germline loops: CDR1 MNHNS, CDR2 SASEGT. The CDR3 loop spans 15 amino acids. With 7 bases clipped from V and 6 bases from J, the junction kept 7 bases outside the gene matches. The material sequenced was PBMCs from blood, taken 40 to 50 days after vaccination. The chain is built from TRBV6-1 and TRBJ2-7; TRBD2 matches at 15 bases. This sequence was found in a man aged 45-60 years who received an inactivated influenza vaccine. CDR3 nucleotide sequence: TGTGCCAGCAAGGTCGGACTAGCGGGAGGGGGCGAGCAGTACTTC. It translates to CASKVGLAGGGEQYF.